The clone carrying this TCR beta chain was seen a few times. This sample is part of a study of T-cell reconstitution after alpha-beta-depleted transplantation in children. Deletions cut 3 bases from V and 8 bases from J, with 8 bases between. The CDR3 is 12 residues long. Unique molecular identifiers were built into the TCRbeta library. Via MiXCR, TCRdb re-called the PCR reads, giving one row per CDR3 protein. The sample lists 100,000 or so distinct CDR3 sequences, about 16% occurring once. This material consisted of PBMCs, mostly from graft donor cells, taken 180 days after TCRalphabeta/CD19-depleted stem cell transplant. This rearrangement joins TRBV12-3 or TRBV12-4 to TRBJ1-3; no firm D call. This TCR was recovered from a male patient between 2 and 15 years old who had a stem cell transplant for acute lymphoblastic leukemia, so the T cells may come from the graft donor. The CDR3 loop reads CASSFASDTIYF. The CDR3 DNA follows: TGTGCCAGCAGTTTTGCCTCAGACACCATATATTTT.